Following are 30 T cell receptor beta chains from one sample sequenced in a study of blood T cells in healthy people across ages (dated by TCRdb to between 2014 and 2017). The library was generated by 5' RACE. A second PCR of about 7 to 12 cycles was performed with a sample-barcoded 5' primer and a J-beta primer mix. TCRdb cleaned the public reads at Q25 with fastp, built clones with MiXCR and kept in-frame beta chains. CDR3 protein sequences are deduplicated, and each keeps its most common genes and DNA. The sample table records around 1,800,000 distinct CDR3 sequences; 30% to 40% of these occur just once. The ten largest account for 20% to 25% of the sample. The sample taken for sequencing was blood. The receptors originated from a human donor in good health.

This sequence joins TRBV4-3 and TRBJ2-1, with D unresolved. This CDR3 is 18 amino acids long. Trimming stripped 1 base from V and 0 bases from J, with 16 bases between. Germline CDR1 LGHNA, CDR2 YSLEER. This chain's CDR3 is CASSQGVGLLSSYNEQFF. CDR3 DNA sequence: TGCGCCAGCAGCCAAGGGGTGGGTCTCCTCAGCTCCTACAATGAGCAGTTCTTC.

Notes on this clonotype: A junction boundary mismatches the germline segment, possibly from a read error. The genes are TRBV20-1 and TRBJ2-3, with D uncertain. The CDR3 sequence is 15 residues long. The germline CDR1 and CDR2 sequences are DFQATT and SNEGSKA (reference sequence). CDR3 nucleotides: TGCAGTGCTAGAGATTCGCGTTCTCGTCCAGATGCGCAGTATTTT. This translates into CSARDSRSRPDAQYF.

With respect to this clonotype: This may stem from a read error, because a much larger clone lies one nucleotide away. The V and J genes are TRBV6-2 or TRBV6-3 and TRBJ2-2; no clear D. Germline V CDR1 and CDR2: MNHEY, SVGEGT. The CDR3 consists of 13 residues. The V and J ends lost 4 bases and 0 bases respectively, with 3 bases between them. CDR3 in amino acids: CASSCSNTGELFF. CDR3 coding DNA: TGTGCCAGCAGTTGCTCGAACACCGGGGAGCTGTTTTTT.

The chain couples TRBV20-1 to TRBJ1-6; tentatively, D is TRBD1 (6 bases). Germline lookup yields CDR1 DFQATT and CDR2 SNEGSKA (reference sequence). The CDR3 extends over 14 amino acids. V dropped 2 bases and J dropped 8 bases, with 13 bases sitting between them. The CDR3 protein is CSARTTGFDSPLHF. CDR3 coding DNA: TGCAGTGCTAGAACTACAGGGTTTGATTCACCCCTCCACTTT.

This clonotype was recorded at least ten times. The CDR3 nucleotides read TGTGCCAGCAGTTACTCGCGGGGAGGCAATCAGCCCCAGCATTTT. Protein: CASSYSRGGNQPQHF. The chain carries TRBV6-2 or TRBV6-3 and TRBJ1-5; unclear D gene. Trimming removed 0 bases at V and 2 bases at J, with 8 bases between. Per germline, CDR1 MNHEY and CDR2 SVGEGT. CDR3 size: 15 residues.

V usage is TRBV6-6 and J usage is TRBJ1-2, with 9 nucleotides matching TRBD1. With V trimmed by 2 bases and J by 4 bases, 11 bases remained unmatched. Per the germline V gene, CDR1 is MNHNY and CDR2 is SVGAGI (reference sequence). The CDR3 has 17 residues. CDR3 loop: CASSYTYTGTGSYGYTF. The CDR3, as DNA: TGTGCCAGCAGTTACACCTACACCGGGACAGGGAGCTATGGCTACACCTTC.

This clonotype has just a few counts. The chain couples TRBV7-6 to TRBJ1-5, with D possibly being TRBD1 (6 bases). V dropped 5 bases and J dropped 11 bases, with 25 bases sitting between them. This CDR3 has 16 residues. Germline CDR1 is SGHVS and CDR2 is FNYEAQ. In DNA form, the CDR3 reads TGTGCCAGCAGCCCCGCTAGCGGGGGGGACAAAGAGACCCAGCATTTT. Amino acids: CASSPASGGDKETQHF.

The sample holds a few counts of this clonotype. V usage is TRBV24-1 and J usage is TRBJ2-1; 8 nucleotides line up with TRBD1. The germline gives CDR1 KGHDR, CDR2 SFDVKD. Trimming cost V 4 bases and J 0 bases; bases outside gene matches: 7. The length of the CDR3 is 17 residues. The CDR3 DNA reads as TGTGCCACCAGTGAGACCCAGGGGGCTAGCTCCTACAATGAGCAGTTCTTC. Amino acids: CATSETQGASSYNEQFF.

The gene calls are TRBV4-3 and TRBJ2-7; 8 bases are a match to TRBD1. There are 16 residues in the CDR3. With 0 bases clipped from V and 1 base from J, the junction kept 5 bases outside the gene matches. The germline V gene has CDR1 LGHNA and CDR2 YSLEER. Here the CDR3 reads CASSQDWGTGSYEQYF. CDR3 nucleotides: TGCGCCAGCAGCCAAGATTGGGGGACAGGTTCCTACGAGCAGTACTTC.

This clonotype was counted only a few times. This chain links TRBV25-1 with TRBJ2-7; the match to TRBD1 covers 10 bases. The CDR3 consists of 16 residues. The junction had 5 bases not matched to a gene; V was cut back by 0 bases and J by 3 bases. Germline V gene sequence: CDR1 MGHDK, CDR2 SYGVNS. The CDR3 sequence: CASSEYRQGARYEQYF. CDR3 DNA: TGTGCCAGCAGTGAATATCGACAGGGGGCTCGCTACGAGCAGTACTTC.

This clonotype was seen more than once but under ten times. The chain has TRBV4-1 and TRBJ1-2; D might be TRBD1 (5 bases). Germline V CDR1 and CDR2: MGHRA, YSYEKL. This CDR3 has 15 amino acids. V was pared by 0 bases and J by 8 bases, with 16 bases between. The CDR3 protein is CASSQDRGTRGGYTF. CDR3 bases: TGCGCCAGCAGCCAAGATAGGGGCACCCGGGGGGGCTACACCTTC.

The V call is TRBV10-3, the J call TRBJ1-1; D unresolved. Per germline, CDR1 ENHRY and CDR2 SYGVKD. V was pared by 6 bases and J by 5 bases, with 13 bases between. The CDR3 is 13 residues long. Here the CDR3 DNA reads TGTGCCATCAGCCTCCGGGGAGGGACTGAAGCTTTCTTT. Translating gives CAISLRGGTEAFF.

This clonotype was seen only a few times. The rearrangement joins TRBV4-2 to TRBJ2-4; 8 bases are shared with TRBD1. The DNA matches TRBJ2-7 better at its end, which makes the J call doubtful. CDR1 is LGHNA and CDR2 is YNFKEQ in the germline V gene. CDR3 length equals 14 residues. CDR3: CASSQGQGADEQYF. The CDR3 DNA reads as TGTGCCAGCAGCCAAGGCCAGGGGGCCGACGAGCAGTACTTC.

This clonotype was detected only a few times. The rearrangement joins TRBV28 to TRBJ2-1; no clear D. CDR1 is MDHEN, CDR2 SYDVKM, per germline. The CDR3 is made up of 11 amino acids. Deletions cut 5 bases from V and 5 bases from J, with 4 bases between. The chain's CDR3 is CASSGNNEQFF. Here the CDR3 DNA reads TGTGCCAGCAGTGGAAACAATGAGCAGTTCTTC.

The rearrangement uses TRBV6-6 and TRBJ1-4, with D possibly TRBD1 on 5 matching bases. Germline CDR1 MNHNY, CDR2 SVGAGI (reference sequence). CDR3 length equals 11 residues. Trimming shortened V by 11 bases and J by 5 bases, and 9 bases separated the two germline ends. This CDR3 reads CAGGANEKLFF. In DNA, the CDR3 is TGTGCCGGAGGGGCGAATGAAAAACTGTTTTTT.

The genes are TRBV7-9 and TRBJ1-5, with 8 bases aligning to TRBD1. The CDR3 consists of 20 residues. Looked up from germline, CDR1 is SEHNR and CDR2 is FQNEAQ (reference sequence). The V gene end was trimmed by 5 bases and the J gene end by 3 bases; junction bases not matched to a gene: 21. The CDR3 loop is CASSPLGQVIALGNNQPQHF. The CDR3 DNA reads TGTGCCAGCAGCCCATTGGGACAGGTCATCGCACTAGGGAACAATCAGCCCCAGCATTTT.

The rearrangement joins TRBV12-3 or TRBV12-4 to TRBJ2-2, with TRBD1 identical over 9 bases. The CDR3 is 15 amino acids. Germline trimming cut 5 bases from V and 6 bases from J; bases unmatched to any gene: 7. The CDR3 DNA sequence: TGTGCCAGCAGTCCATTGGGACAGGGTTCCGGGGAGCTGTTTTTT. It translates to CASSPLGQGSGELFF.

This clonotype has just a few counts. V and J are TRBV29-1 and TRBJ2-7; the match to TRBD1 covers 8 bases. The CDR3 contains 15 residues. With 3 bases clipped from V and 1 base from J, the junction kept 8 bases outside the gene matches. Germline V gives CDR1 SQVTM, CDR2 ANQGSEA. CDR3 in amino acids: CSVDTGTGGSYEQYF. The DNA of the CDR3 is TGCAGCGTTGACACCGGGACAGGAGGATCCTACGAGCAGTACTTC.

The chain employs TRBV19 and TRBJ2-7; no firm D call. The CDR3 runs 16 residues. With 3 bases removed from V and 5 bases from J, the gap between germline ends came to 20 bases. Germline V gene sequence: CDR1 LNHDA, CDR2 SQIVND (reference sequence). The CDR3 nucleotides are TGTGCCAGTAGTATTATAGGATCGGAGATCCTCCACGAGCAGTACTTC. It specifies CASSIIGSEILHEQYF.

The gene calls are TRBV12-3 or TRBV12-4 and TRBJ1-2; 9 bases line up with TRBD1. This CDR3 has 12 residues. Trimming removed 8 bases from V and 8 bases from J; junction bases left unmatched: 6. As DNA, the CDR3 is TGTGCCAGCCAGACAGGGGGATTGGGCTACACCTTC. It specifies CASQTGGLGYTF.

The chain carries TRBV6-1 and TRBJ2-1; D possibly matches TRBD1 or TRBD2 (5 bases each). V lost 3 bases to trimming and J lost 9 bases, with 33 bases between them. CDR1 and CDR2 (germline): MNHNS, SASEGT. This CDR3 is built from 20 residues. CDR3 in amino acids: CASSDLGGRVSSVARGEQFF. CDR3 nucleotides: TGTGCCAGCAGTGACTTAGGCGGCAGGGTGTCCTCCGTAGCTCGGGGTGAGCAGTTCTTC.

The rearrangement links TRBV20-1 to TRBJ2-1, with unresolved D. V dropped 0 bases and J dropped 6 bases, with 3 bases sitting between them. The CDR3 loop spans 11 amino acids. CDR1 and CDR2 (germline): DFQATT, SNEGSKA (reference sequence). The CDR3 protein is CSARELNEQFF. CDR3 nucleotides: TGCAGTGCTAGAGAGCTCAATGAGCAGTTCTTC.

The rearrangement uses TRBV7-2 and TRBJ2-7, with D possibly being TRBD2 (6 bases). In germline, CDR1 is SGHTA, CDR2 FQGNSA. The V end was cut by 3 bases, the J end by 3 bases, with 12 bases between. The CDR3 runs to 14 residues. CDR3 coding DNA: TGTGCCAGCAGCTTCCGACTAGATTTCTACGAGCAGTACTTC. This sequence encodes CASSFRLDFYEQYF.

V is TRBV7-3 and J is TRBJ2-1; D perhaps matches TRBD2 (5 bases). The J call is doubtful: the DNA matches TRBJ2-7 better. CDR1 and CDR2 (germline): SGHTA, FQGTGA. The CDR3 runs to 16 residues. CDR3 sequence reads: CASSSRAGLAYNEQYF. The CDR3 nucleotides are TGTGCCAGCAGCTCAAGGGCGGGTCTCGCCTACAATGAGCAGTACTTC.

This chain links TRBV7-9 with TRBJ1-2, with no clear D. CDR1 and CDR2 (germline): SEHNR, FQNEAQ (reference sequence). V was trimmed by 7 bases and J by 8 bases, leaving 29 bases between them. The CDR3 sequence is 17 residues long. For the CDR3, the DNA is TGTGCCAGCACCCCTCCGGGATCCCTCCCTAGGGCAGGAGGCTACACCTTC. Amino acids: CASTPPGSLPRAGGYTF.

The chain combines TRBV5-4 with TRBJ2-5; possible D gene TRBD1, 5 bases. V shed 4 bases and J shed 5 bases, with 9 bases lying between them. This CDR3 contains 12 residues. Per germline, CDR1 SGHNT and CDR2 YYREEE (reference sequence). Here the CDR3 reads CASSGYRETQYF. The CDR3 DNA reads TGTGCCAGCAGCGGGTACAGGGAGACCCAGTACTTC.

The chain combines TRBV9 with TRBJ2-3; D is perhaps TRBD1 (5 bases). CDR1 and CDR2 (germline): SGDLS, YYNGEE. V gave up 0 bases and J gave up 5 bases, with 10 bases separating them. This CDR3 comprises 14 residues. CDR3: CASSVASTGDTQYF. The CDR3, as DNA: TGTGCCAGCAGCGTAGCTTCCACAGGAGATACGCAGTATTTT.

This clonotype was seen a few times. The gene calls are TRBV12-3 or TRBV12-4 and TRBJ1-5; D is undetermined. The V end was cut by 7 bases, the J end by 4 bases, with 11 bases between. The CDR3 is 13 amino acids. CDR3 region: CASTLDGNQPQHF. CDR3 nucleotides: TGTGCCAGCACCTTGGACGGGAATCAGCCCCAGCATTTT.

This clonotype has just a few counts. Mismatch with germline at one junction end may stem from a read error. The chain combines TRBV5-1 with TRBJ2-7; 8 nucleotides align to TRBD1. Germline V CDR1 and CDR2: SGHRS, YFSETQ. This CDR3 has 14 amino acids. The CDR3 nucleotides read TGTGCCAGCAGCTTATTCGGACAGGGCTACGAGCAGTACTTC. Translating gives CASSLFGQGYEQYF.

This clonotype has just a few counts. The rearrangement links TRBV2 to TRBJ2-1; no definite D call. Germline V gives CDR1 SNHLY, CDR2 FYNNEI. The CDR3 consists of 13 residues. V shed 7 bases and J shed 2 bases, with 9 bases lying between them. CDR3 nucleotide sequence: TGTGCCAGCACGGCAGAGACCTACAATGAGCAGTTCTTC. It codes for CASTAETYNEQFF.